The 5 T cell receptor beta chains reported below all come from one sample, sequenced in a study of cytomegalovirus exposure and HLA in healthy donors. A multiplex PCR was run with 60 Vbeta primers and 13 Jbeta primers. The table came from immunoSEQ multiplex PCR; TCRdb's copy has only in-frame clones and leaves some out. The sample carries 150,000 to 180,000 clones, 75% to 85% recorded once. The specimen sequenced was PBMCs. These receptor sequences come from a woman in her forties in good health and CMV-seropositive.

The rearrangement links TRBV29-1 to TRBJ2-5; 10 positions match TRBD2. CDR3 length: 14 amino acids. The germline CDR1 and CDR2 sequences are SQVTM and ANQGSEA. After removal of 6 bases from V and 4 bases from J, the junction contained 8 bases not matched to a gene. The CDR3 DNA sequence: TGCAGCGTCCAGGTAGCGGGAGGCGCAGAGACCCAGTACTTC. Translating it yields CSVQVAGGAETQYF.

This chain connects TRBV6-5 to TRBJ1-1; the match to TRBD1 covers 9 bases. Unmatched junction bases numbered 5, after V lost 6 bases and J lost 0 bases. CDR1 and CDR2 from the germline V gene are MNHEY and SVGAGI. The CDR3 spans 15 residues. The CDR3 nucleotides read TGTGCCAGCAGACCCGACAGGGGGGTGAACACTGAAGCTTTCTTT. Encoded protein: CASRPDRGVNTEAFF.

The chain combines TRBV6-4 with TRBJ1-1; 9 bases map to TRBD1. Germline-derived CDR1 and CDR2 are MRHNA and SNTAGT. This CDR3 spans 17 amino acids. V lost 6 bases, J lost 0 bases, and 11 bases stayed unmatched. The CDR3 is CASSQGTGKPMNTEAFF. CDR3 bases: TGTGCCAGCAGCCAAGGGACAGGGAAACCGATGAACACTGAAGCTTTCTTT.

This clone appeared a single time. The rearrangement links TRBV27 to TRBJ2-2; no definite D call. CDR3 length: 15 residues. Trimming pared 0 bases from V and 1 base from J, leaving 6 bases between. Per the germline V gene, CDR1 is MNHEY and CDR2 is SMNVEV (reference sequence). CDR3 in amino acids: CASSLSWQNTGELFF. In DNA form, the CDR3 reads TGTGCCAGCAGTTTATCTTGGCAGAACACCGGGGAGCTGTTTTTT.

This clone turned up a few times. The chain has TRBV11-1 and TRBJ1-5; D is ambiguous. The germline CDR1 and CDR2 sequences are SGHAT and FQDESV (reference sequence). This CDR3 comprises 16 residues. Between the trimmed V and J ends, which lost 10 bases and 0 bases, there was a span of 19 bases. In nucleotides, the CDR3 is TGTGCCACGCTTGGTCCGAGATCGTATAGCAATCAGCCCCAGCATTTT. Its protein is CATLGPRSYSNQPQHF.